This T cell receptor (beta chain) derives from a study of shared clonotypes between healthy human individuals. The wider study: The plates for each donor numbered three CD4 naive, three CD4 memory, two CD8 naive and one CD8 memory.

The CDR3 sequence is 15 residues long. Trimming took 6 bases from V and 0 from J, leaving 14 bases between them. Germline loops: CDR1 MNHEY, CDR2 SMNVEV (reference sequence). CD45RO-negative, CCR7-positively selected cells formed the naive CD8 fraction, excluding terminally differentiated effector memory CD45RA+ cells. Recent acute infections and vaccinations were absent in the healthy HIV-negative adult donors. Those who donated, Caucasian adults without exception, all lived in Nashville, Tennessee. Note on this clone: Additional DNA sequences in this sample encode the identical CDR3.

The run depth of the assay was deep. TCRdb's table, derived via immunoSEQ multiplex PCR, lists solely in-frame clones and lacks some. The table has about 2,100,000 clones, 85% to 95% seen once; the top ten hold approximately 1.7%. This chain connects TRBV27 to TRBJ1-1; possibly TRBD1 for D (5 bases). The receptor was derived from a man aged 18-30 years in good health. Some clones in this sample may be carry-over from other donors' samples. Specimen: naive CD8+ T cells from PBMCs. The CDR3 sequence: CASSLSQGLNTEAFF. In DNA form, the CDR3 reads TGTGCCAGCAGCCTTTCCCAGGGCCTGAACACTGAAGCTTTCTTT.